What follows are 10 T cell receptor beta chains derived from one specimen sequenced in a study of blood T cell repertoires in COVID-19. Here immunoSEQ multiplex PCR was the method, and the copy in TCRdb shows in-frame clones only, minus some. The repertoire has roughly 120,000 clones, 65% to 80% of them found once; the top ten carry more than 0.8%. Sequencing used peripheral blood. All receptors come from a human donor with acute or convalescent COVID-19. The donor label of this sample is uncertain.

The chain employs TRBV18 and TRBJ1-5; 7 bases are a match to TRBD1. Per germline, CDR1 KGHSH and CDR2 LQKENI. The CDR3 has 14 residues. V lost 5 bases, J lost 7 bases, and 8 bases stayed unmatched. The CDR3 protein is CASSLQGLGQPQHF. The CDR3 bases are TGTGCCAGCTCATTACAGGGGTTAGGACAGCCCCAGCATTTT.

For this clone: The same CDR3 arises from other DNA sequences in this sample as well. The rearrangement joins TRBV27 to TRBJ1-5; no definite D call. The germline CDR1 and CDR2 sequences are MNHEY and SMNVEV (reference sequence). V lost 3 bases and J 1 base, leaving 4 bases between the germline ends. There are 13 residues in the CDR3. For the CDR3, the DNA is TGTGCCAGCAGTTTCAGAAGCAATCAGCCCCAGCATTTT. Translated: CASSFRSNQPQHF.

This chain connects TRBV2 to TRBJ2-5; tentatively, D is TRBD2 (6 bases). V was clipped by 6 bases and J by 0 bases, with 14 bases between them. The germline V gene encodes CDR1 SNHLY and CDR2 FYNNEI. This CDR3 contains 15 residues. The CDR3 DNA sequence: TGTGCCAGCAGAGGCGGGCTAGCGAACCAAGAGACCCAGTACTTC. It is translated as CASRGGLANQETQYF. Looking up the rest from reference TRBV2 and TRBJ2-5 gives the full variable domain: EPEVTQTPSHQVTQMGQEVILRCVPISNHLYFYWYRQILGQKVEFLVSFYNNEISEKSEIFDDQFSVERPDGSNFTLKIRSTKLEDSAMYFCASRGGLANQETQYFGPGTRLLVL.

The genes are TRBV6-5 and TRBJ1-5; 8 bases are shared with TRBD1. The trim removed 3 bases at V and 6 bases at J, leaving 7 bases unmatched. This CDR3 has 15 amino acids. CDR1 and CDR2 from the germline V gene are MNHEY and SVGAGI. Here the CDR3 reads CASSYPGQGGQPQHF. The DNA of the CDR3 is TGTGCCAGCAGTTATCCCGGACAGGGCGGTCAGCCCCAGCATTTT.

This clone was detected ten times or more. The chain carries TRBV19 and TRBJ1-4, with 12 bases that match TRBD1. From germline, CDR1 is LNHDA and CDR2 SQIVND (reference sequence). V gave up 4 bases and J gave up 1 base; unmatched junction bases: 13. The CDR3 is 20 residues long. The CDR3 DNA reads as TGTGCCAGTAGTAGAGTCCAGAGGGACAGGGGGCGCGGAACTAATGAAAAACTGTTTTTT. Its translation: CASSRVQRDRGRGTNEKLFF.

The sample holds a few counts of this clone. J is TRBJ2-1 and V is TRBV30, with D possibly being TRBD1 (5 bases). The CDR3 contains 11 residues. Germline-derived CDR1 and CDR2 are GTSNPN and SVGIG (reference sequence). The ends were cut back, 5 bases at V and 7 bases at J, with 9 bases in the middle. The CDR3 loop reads CAWRDSNEQFF. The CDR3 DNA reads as TGTGCCTGGCGAGACAGTAATGAGCAGTTCTTC.

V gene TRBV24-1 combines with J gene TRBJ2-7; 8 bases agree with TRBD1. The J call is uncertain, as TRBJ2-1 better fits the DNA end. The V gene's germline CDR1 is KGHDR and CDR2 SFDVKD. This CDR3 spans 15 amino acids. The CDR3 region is CATSDRTGTFNEQFF. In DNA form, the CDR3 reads TGTGCCACCAGTGATAGGACAGGGACTTTCAATGAGCAGTTCTTC.

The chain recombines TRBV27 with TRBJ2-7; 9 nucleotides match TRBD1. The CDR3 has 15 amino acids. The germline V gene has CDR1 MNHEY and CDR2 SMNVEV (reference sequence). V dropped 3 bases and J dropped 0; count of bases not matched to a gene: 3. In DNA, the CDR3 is TGTGCCAGCAGTTTTCGGGACAGGGCCTCCTACGAGCAGTACTTC. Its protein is CASSFRDRASYEQYF.

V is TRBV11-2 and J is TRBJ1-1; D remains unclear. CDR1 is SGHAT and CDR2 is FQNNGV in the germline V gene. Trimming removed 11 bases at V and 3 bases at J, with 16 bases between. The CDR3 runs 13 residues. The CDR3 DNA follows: TGTGCCGTAAAAAGGGAGTCTTACACTGAAGCTTTCTTT. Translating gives CAVKRESYTEAFF.

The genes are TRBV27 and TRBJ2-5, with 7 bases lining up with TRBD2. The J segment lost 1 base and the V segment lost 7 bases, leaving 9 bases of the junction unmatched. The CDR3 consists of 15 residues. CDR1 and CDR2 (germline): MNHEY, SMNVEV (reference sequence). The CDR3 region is CASTRLTGGQETQYF. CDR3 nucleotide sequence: TGTGCCAGCACCAGATTAACGGGGGGCCAAGAGACCCAGTACTTC.